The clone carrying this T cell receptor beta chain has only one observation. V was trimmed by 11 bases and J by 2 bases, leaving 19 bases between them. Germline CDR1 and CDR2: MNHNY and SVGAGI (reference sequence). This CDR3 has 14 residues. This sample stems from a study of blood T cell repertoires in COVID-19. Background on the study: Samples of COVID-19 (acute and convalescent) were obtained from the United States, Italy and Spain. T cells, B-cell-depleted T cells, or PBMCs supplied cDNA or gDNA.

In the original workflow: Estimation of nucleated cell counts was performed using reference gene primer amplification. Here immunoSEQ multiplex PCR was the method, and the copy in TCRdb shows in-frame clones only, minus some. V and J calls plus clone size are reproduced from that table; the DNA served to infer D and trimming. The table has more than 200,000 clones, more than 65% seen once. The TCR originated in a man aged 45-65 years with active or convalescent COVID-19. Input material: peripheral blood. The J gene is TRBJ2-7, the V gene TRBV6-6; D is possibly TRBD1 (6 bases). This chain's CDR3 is CASQSLWGPYEQYF. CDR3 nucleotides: TGTGCCTCCCAATCCCTGTGGGGGCCCTACGAGCAGTACTTC.